These 20 T cell receptor beta chains were all obtained from the same sample, sequenced in a study of blood T cells in healthy people across ages. Sample-barcoded 5' priming and a J-beta primer mix drove a second PCR of about 6 to 12 cycles. One entry per CDR3 protein results from TCRdb running MiXCR on the 5' RACE reads. The top ten hold about an eighth of the sample, which has approximately 880,000 distinct CDR3 sequences, roughly 43% seen once. The sequenced sample consisted of blood. Source of these receptors: a man younger than 45 in good health.

This clonotype was seen more than once but under ten times. The chain employs TRBV6-2 or TRBV6-3 and TRBJ2-7; 8 positions agree with TRBD2. Germline V CDR1 and CDR2: MNHEY, SVGEGT. With V trimmed by 6 bases and J by 0 bases, 4 bases remained unmatched. This CDR3 spans 14 amino acids. The CDR3, as DNA: TGTGCCAGCAGGAGCGGGGGCGGCTCCTACGAGCAGTACTTC. Amino acids: CASRSGGGSYEQYF.

J is TRBJ2-7 and V is TRBV5-1; weak D call: TRBD1 (5 bases). The V end lost 0 bases, the J end lost 2 bases, and 12 bases lay between the germline ends. This CDR3 is 15 amino acids long. Germline values: CDR1 SGHRS, CDR2 YFSETQ. Here the CDR3 DNA reads TGCGCCAGCAGCTTGGGACAGCCCCAAGCCTACGAGCAGTACTTC. Translating it yields CASSLGQPQAYEQYF.

The genes are TRBV7-9 and TRBJ2-3; D remains ambiguous. This CDR3 region has 16 residues. Per the germline V gene, CDR1 is SEHNR and CDR2 is FQNEAQ (reference sequence). Trimming removed 0 bases at V and 0 bases at J, with 10 bases between. The CDR3 DNA reads TGTGCCAGCAGCTTAGCCGGGTTTAGGAGCACAGATACGCAGTATTTT. Translating gives CASSLAGFRSTDTQYF. Variable domain in full (rest from reference TRBV7-9 and TRBJ2-3): DTGVSQNPRHKITKRGQNVTFRCDPISEHNRLYWYRQTLGQGPEFLTYFQNEAQLEKSRLLSDRFSAERPKGSFSTLEIQRTEQGDSAMYLCASSLAGFRSTDTQYFGPGTRLTVL.

The J gene is TRBJ2-4, the V gene TRBV5-1, with TRBD1 matching over 8 bases. The J call could be wrong; TRBJ2-7 is a better fit for the DNA end. This CDR3 spans 15 amino acids. Germline V gene lookup returns CDR1 SGHRS and CDR2 YFSETQ. The CDR3 region has the DNA TGCGCCAGCAGCTTCTGGGACAGGTCGTCCTACGAGCAGTACTTC. Its translation is CASSFWDRSSYEQYF.

The J gene is TRBJ2-7, the V gene TRBV3-1; 7 nucleotides line up with TRBD2. The germline V gene encodes CDR1 LGHDT and CDR2 YNNKEL (reference sequence). The CDR3 loop spans 16 amino acids. V dropped 2 bases and J dropped 3; count of bases not matched to a gene: 10. The chain's CDR3 is CASSQFGRLGNYEQYF. As DNA, the CDR3 is TGTGCCAGCAGCCAATTCGGGAGGCTTGGGAACTACGAGCAGTACTTC.

The chain carries TRBV7-9 and TRBJ2-2, with TRBD1 as a possible D gene (6 bases). The CDR3 extends over 16 amino acids. The germline gives CDR1 SEHNR, CDR2 FQNEAQ (reference sequence). The V end was cut by 5 bases, the J end by 0 bases, with 13 bases between. CDR3 loop: CASSPRRTANTGELFF. For the CDR3, the DNA is TGTGCCAGCAGCCCCCGGCGGACAGCGAACACCGGGGAGCTGTTTTTT.

This clonotype was counted a few times. The chain has TRBV6-6 and TRBJ2-5; a possible D gene is TRBD1 (6 bases). The germline V gene has CDR1 MNHNY and CDR2 SVGAGI (reference sequence). Trimming cost V 4 bases and J 3 bases, with 6 bases left between them. The CDR3 is 12 residues long. CDR3 in DNA: TGTGCCAGCAGTTCAGGGGAAGAGACCCAGTACTTC. Translation gives CASSSGEETQYF.

This chain uses TRBV9 with TRBJ2-7, with D perhaps TRBD1 or TRBD2 (5 bases each). V lost 3 bases and J 2 bases, leaving 12 bases between the germline ends. CDR3 length equals 14 residues. CDR1 is SGDLS and CDR2 is YYNGEE in the germline V gene. DNA for the CDR3: TGTGCCAGCAGCGGGGACCCTTATACCTACGAGCAGTACTTC. It is translated as CASSGDPYTYEQYF.

The chain recombines TRBV6-2 or TRBV6-3 with TRBJ2-7; TRBD1 matches at 7 bases. Trimming at V came to 6 bases and at J to 0 bases, leaving 11 bases not matched to a gene. Germline V gene data show CDR1 as MNHEY and CDR2 as SVGEGT. The length of the CDR3 is 16 residues. The CDR3 here is CASSDEGTVDSYEQYF. Written as DNA, the CDR3 is TGTGCCAGCAGCGACGAAGGGACAGTCGACTCCTACGAGCAGTACTTC.

This clonotype was counted ten times or more. The chain joins TRBV6-1 to TRBJ1-1; 8 bases agree with TRBD1. Germline trimming cut 11 bases from V and 2 bases from J; bases unmatched to any gene: 7. The germline gives CDR1 MNHNS, CDR2 SASEGT. This CDR3 spans 13 amino acids. The CDR3 DNA sequence: TGTGCCGGCGACAGGGGTCGTAACACTGAAGCTTTCTTT. Amino acid sequence: CAGDRGRNTEAFF.

V gene TRBV4-1 combines with J gene TRBJ1-4; weak D call: TRBD1 (5 bases). Germline V lookup: CDR1 MGHRA, CDR2 YSYEKL. The CDR3 is 16 residues long. Deletions cut 0 bases from V and 8 bases from J, with 16 bases between. This CDR3 is CASSQDGAPTREKLFF. CDR3 nucleotide sequence: TGCGCCAGCAGCCAAGATGGGGCCCCCACACGGGAAAAACTGTTTTTT.

The rearrangement links TRBV11-2 to TRBJ1-2, with D possibly being TRBD1 (5 bases). The CDR3 runs 13 residues. Germline assignment: CDR1 SGHAT and CDR2 FQNNGV. The V end lost 0 bases, the J end lost 7 bases, and 9 bases lay between the germline ends. DNA for the CDR3: TGTGCCAGCAGCTTAGATCGTCAGGGTGGCTACACCTTC. It encodes CASSLDRQGGYTF. Together with reference TRBV11-2 and TRBJ1-2, the CDR3 gives the full variable domain: EAGVAQSPRYKIIEKRQSVAFWCNPISGHATLYWYQQILGQGPKLLIQFQNNGVVDDSQLPKDRFSAERLKGVDSTLKIQPAKLEDSAVYLCASSLDRQGGYTFGSGTRLTVV.

Only a few counts were recorded for this clonotype. At one boundary the junction diverges from the germline segment, which might be a read error. V is TRBV6-1 and J is TRBJ1-6; no firm D call. The germline V gene encodes CDR1 MNHNS and CDR2 SASEGT. The CDR3 runs to 14 residues. CDR3 nucleotides: TGTGCCAGTAGTGTGACCCATCCCGATTCACCCCTCCACTTT. Translation gives CASSVTHPDSPLHF.

The chain carries TRBV20-1 and TRBJ2-2; TRBD2 matches at 8 bases. CDR3 length: 14 amino acids. CDR1 is DFQATT, CDR2 SNEGSKA, per germline (reference sequence). The V gene end was trimmed by 5 bases and the J gene end by 6 bases; junction bases not matched to a gene: 8. The CDR3: CSALRGGVPGELFF. The CDR3 coding sequence is TGCAGTGCTCTTCGGGGGGGCGTGCCCGGGGAGCTGTTTTTT.

The chain couples TRBV6-2 or TRBV6-3 to TRBJ1-1; D might be TRBD1 (5 bases). This CDR3 spans 13 amino acids. Germline assignment: CDR1 MNHEY and CDR2 SVGEGT. V shed 2 bases and J shed 4 bases, with 8 bases lying between them. The CDR3 nucleotides read TGTGCCAGCAGTTACCTGGGGCGCACTGAAGCTTTCTTT. Amino acid sequence: CASSYLGRTEAFF.

This chain uses TRBV7-2 with TRBJ1-2, with D tentatively TRBD1 (6 bases). The CDR3 extends over 15 amino acids. Germline V gives CDR1 SGHTA, CDR2 FQGNSA. Trimming stripped 1 base from V and 2 bases from J, with 11 bases between. The DNA of the CDR3 is TGTGCCAGCAGCTTAGGGATCGGACAGAACTATGGCTACACCTTC. Residues: CASSLGIGQNYGYTF.

This clonotype came up once. This chain links TRBV18 with TRBJ1-1; 10 bases align to TRBD1. Germline CDR1 is KGHSH and CDR2 is LQKENI. The CDR3 length is 15 residues. The ends lost 1 base at V and 6 bases at J; junction bases unmatched: 5. The CDR3 nucleotides read TGTGCCAGCTCACCACGCACGGGACAGGGGTCTGAAGCTTTCTTT. It encodes CASSPRTGQGSEAFF.

This rearrangement joins TRBV6-1 to TRBJ2-1, with 8 bases identical to TRBD1. CDR3 length equals 17 residues. Germline V gene sequence: CDR1 MNHNS, CDR2 SASEGT. The V segment lost 6 bases and the J segment 2 bases; nucleotides outside the gene matches: 12. DNA for the CDR3: TGTGCCAGCAGCCCCCGTGGACAGGGTAAGGCCTACAATGAGCAGTTCTTC. This sequence encodes CASSPRGQGKAYNEQFF.

The chain uses TRBV6-6 and TRBJ1-3, with D possibly TRBD1 on 5 matching bases. The germline V gene has CDR1 MNHNY and CDR2 SVGAGI (reference sequence). Trimming removed 0 bases at V and 0 bases at J, with 12 bases between. The CDR3 contains 17 residues. CDR3 DNA sequence: TGTGCCAGCAGTTACTCCTCGCGACAGAGCTCTGGAAACACCATATATTTT. Translation: CASSYSSRQSSGNTIYF.

The chain employs TRBV5-1 and TRBJ2-3; a weak D match, TRBD1 (6 bases). Deletions cut 0 bases from V and 0 bases from J, with 8 bases between. Germline CDR1 SGHRS, CDR2 YFSETQ. This CDR3 is 15 amino acids long. CDR3 sequence (DNA): TGCGCCAGCAGCTTGGACACAGGGAGCACAGATACGCAGTATTTT. This sequence encodes CASSLDTGSTDTQYF.